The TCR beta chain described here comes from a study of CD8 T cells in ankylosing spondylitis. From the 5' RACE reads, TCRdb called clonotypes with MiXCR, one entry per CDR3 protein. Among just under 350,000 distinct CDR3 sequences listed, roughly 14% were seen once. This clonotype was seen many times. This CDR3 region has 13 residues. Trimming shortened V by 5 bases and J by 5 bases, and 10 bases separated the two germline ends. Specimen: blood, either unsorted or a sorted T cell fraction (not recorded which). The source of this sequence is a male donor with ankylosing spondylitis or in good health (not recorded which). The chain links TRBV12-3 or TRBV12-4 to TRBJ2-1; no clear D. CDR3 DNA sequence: TGTGCCAGCAGTCCTCCGAATAACAATGAGCAGTTCTTC. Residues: CASSPPNNNEQFF.